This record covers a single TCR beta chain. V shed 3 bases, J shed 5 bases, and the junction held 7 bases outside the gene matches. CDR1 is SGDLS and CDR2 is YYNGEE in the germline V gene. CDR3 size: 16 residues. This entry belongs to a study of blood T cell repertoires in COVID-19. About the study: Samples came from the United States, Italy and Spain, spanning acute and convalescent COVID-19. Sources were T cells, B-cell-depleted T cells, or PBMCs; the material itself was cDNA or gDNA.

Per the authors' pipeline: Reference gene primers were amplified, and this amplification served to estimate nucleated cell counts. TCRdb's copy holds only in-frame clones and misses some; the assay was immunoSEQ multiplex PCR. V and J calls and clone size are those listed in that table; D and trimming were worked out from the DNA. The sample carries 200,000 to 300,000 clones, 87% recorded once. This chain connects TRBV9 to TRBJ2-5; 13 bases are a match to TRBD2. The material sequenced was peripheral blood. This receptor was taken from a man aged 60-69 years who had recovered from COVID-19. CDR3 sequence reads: CASSAGLAGERETQYF. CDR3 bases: TGTGCCAGCAGCGCAGGACTAGCGGGGGAACGGGAGACCCAGTACTTC.